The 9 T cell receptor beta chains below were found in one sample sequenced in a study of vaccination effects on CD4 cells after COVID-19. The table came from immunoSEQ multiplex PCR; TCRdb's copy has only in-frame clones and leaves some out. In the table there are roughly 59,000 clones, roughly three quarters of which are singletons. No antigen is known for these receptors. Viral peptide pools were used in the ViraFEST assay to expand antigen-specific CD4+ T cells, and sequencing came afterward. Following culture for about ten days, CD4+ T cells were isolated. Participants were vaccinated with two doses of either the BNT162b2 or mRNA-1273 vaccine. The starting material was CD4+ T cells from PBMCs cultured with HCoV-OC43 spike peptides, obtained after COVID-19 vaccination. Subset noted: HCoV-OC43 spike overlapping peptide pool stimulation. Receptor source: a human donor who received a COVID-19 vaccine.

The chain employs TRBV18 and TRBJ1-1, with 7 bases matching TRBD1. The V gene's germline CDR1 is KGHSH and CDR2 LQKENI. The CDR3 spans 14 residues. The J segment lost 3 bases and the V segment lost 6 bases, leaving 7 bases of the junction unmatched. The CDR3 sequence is CASSRETGDTEAFF. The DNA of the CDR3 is TGTGCCAGCTCCCGAGAAACAGGGGACACTGAAGCTTTCTTT.

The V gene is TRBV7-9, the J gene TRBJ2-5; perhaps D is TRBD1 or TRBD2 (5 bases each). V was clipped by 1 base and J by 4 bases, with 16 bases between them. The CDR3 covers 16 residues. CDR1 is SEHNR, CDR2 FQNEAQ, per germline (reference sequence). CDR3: CASSLGWQSGRETQYF. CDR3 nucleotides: TGTGCCAGCAGCTTAGGATGGCAATCGGGACGAGAGACCCAGTACTTC.

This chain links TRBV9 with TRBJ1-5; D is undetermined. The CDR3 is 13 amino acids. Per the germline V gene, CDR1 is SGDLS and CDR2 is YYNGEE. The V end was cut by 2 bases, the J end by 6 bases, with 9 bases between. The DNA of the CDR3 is TGTGCCAGCAGCGTTAGGGTAAGTCAGCCCCAGCATTTT. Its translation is CASSVRVSQPQHF. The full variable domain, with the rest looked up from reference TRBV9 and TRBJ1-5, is DSGVTQTPKHLITATGQRVTLRCSPRSGDLSVYWYQQSLDQGLQFLIQYYNGEERAKGNILERFSAQQFPDLHSELNLSSLELGDSALYFCASSVRVSQPQHFGDGTRLSIL.

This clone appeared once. CDR3 DNA sequence: TGCGCCAGCAGCCCCTGGGACAGCTCCTACGAGCAGTACGTC. This translates into CASSPWDSSYEQYV. J is TRBJ2-7 and V is TRBV5-1, with 7 positions matching TRBD1. The V gene's germline CDR1 is SGHRS and CDR2 YFSETQ. Trimming at V came to 4 bases and at J to 0 bases, leaving 4 bases not matched to a gene. The CDR3 totals 14 residues.

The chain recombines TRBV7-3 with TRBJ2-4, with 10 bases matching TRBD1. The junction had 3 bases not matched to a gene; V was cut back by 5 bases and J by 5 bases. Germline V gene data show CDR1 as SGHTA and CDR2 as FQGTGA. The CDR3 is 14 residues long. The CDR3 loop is CASSPGQGENIQYF. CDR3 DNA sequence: TGTGCCAGCAGCCCTGGACAGGGGGAAAACATTCAGTACTTC.

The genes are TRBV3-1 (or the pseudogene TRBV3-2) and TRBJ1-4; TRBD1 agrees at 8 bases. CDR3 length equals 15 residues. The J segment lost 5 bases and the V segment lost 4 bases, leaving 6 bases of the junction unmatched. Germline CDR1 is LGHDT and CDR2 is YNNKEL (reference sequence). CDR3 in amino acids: CASSPWTGINEKLFF. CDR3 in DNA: TGTGCCAGCAGCCCTTGGACAGGGATCAATGAAAAACTGTTTTTT.

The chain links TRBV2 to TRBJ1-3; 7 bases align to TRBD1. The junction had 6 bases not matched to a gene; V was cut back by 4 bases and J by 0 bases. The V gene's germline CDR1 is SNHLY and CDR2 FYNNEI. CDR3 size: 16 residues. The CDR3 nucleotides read TGTGCCAGCAGTGGAACAGGGGCCAGCTCTGGAAACACCATATATTTT. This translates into CASSGTGASSGNTIYF.

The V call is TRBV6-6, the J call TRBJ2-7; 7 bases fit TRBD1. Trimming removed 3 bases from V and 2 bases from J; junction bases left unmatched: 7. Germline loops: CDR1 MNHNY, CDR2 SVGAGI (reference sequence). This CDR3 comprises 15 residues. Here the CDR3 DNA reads TGTGCCAGCAGTTATCAGGGGGTGAGCGCCTACGAGCAGTACGTC. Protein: CASSYQGVSAYEQYV.

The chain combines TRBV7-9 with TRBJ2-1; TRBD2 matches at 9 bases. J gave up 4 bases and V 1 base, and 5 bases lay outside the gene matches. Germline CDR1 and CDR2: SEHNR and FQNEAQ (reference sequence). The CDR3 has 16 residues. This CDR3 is CASSLVGTSSYNEQFF. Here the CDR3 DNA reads TGTGCCAGCAGCTTAGTTGGGACTAGCTCATACAATGAGCAGTTCTTC.